This paragraph covers one TCR beta chain sequence. The CDR3 loop spans 17 amino acids. Germline CDR1 SGDLS, CDR2 YYNGEE. Unmatched junction bases numbered 11, after V lost 0 bases and J lost 5 bases. This record belongs to a study of blood T cell repertoires in COVID-19. The protocol was immunoSEQ multiplex PCR, while the TCRdb copy is restricted to in-frame clones and leaves out a portion. This sample yields about 30,000 clones, of which 81% are seen a single time; approximately 3.4% belongs to the top ten. The sequence was collected from a man between 70 and 80 years old with COVID-19, enrolled during active disease. The rearrangement joins TRBV9 to TRBJ2-1; TRBD2 agrees at 7 bases. Sequences were obtained from peripheral blood. CDR3 sequence reads: CASSVGPSGNSNNEQFF. CDR3 bases: TGTGCCAGCAGCGTAGGTCCTAGCGGAAACTCAAACAATGAGCAGTTCTTC.